A single sample gave rise to the 4 T cell receptor beta chains below, sequenced in a study of OX40 agonist ivuxolimab in advanced cancers. Data came from immunoSEQ multiplex PCR; TCRdb stores just in-frame clones and leaves some out. The sample includes 55,000 to 80,000 clones, around 86% of them seen just once. The sequenced sample was CD4+ or CD8+ T cells sorted from blood, obtained in a trial of the OX40 agonist ivuxolimab. The receptors shown here come from an adult with an advanced solid tumor such as melanoma, head and neck, liver or kidney cancer.

V is TRBV18 and J is TRBJ1-4, with a tentative D call TRBD1 (6 bases). V gave up 6 bases and J gave up 8 bases, with 13 bases separating them. CDR1 and CDR2 (germline): KGHSH, LQKENI. This CDR3 is 13 amino acids long. CDR3 loop: CASSHGGEEKLFF. CDR3 nucleotide sequence: TGTGCCAGCTCCCACGGGGGCGAGGAAAAACTGTTTTTT. The full variable domain, completed using reference TRBV18 and TRBJ1-4, is NAGVMQNPRHLVRRRGQEARLRCSPMKGHSHVYWYRQLPEEGLKFMVYLQKENIIDESGMPKERFSAEFPKEGPSILRIQQVVRGDSAAYFCASSHGGEEKLFFGSGTQLSVL.

V gene TRBV9 combines with J gene TRBJ2-1; 8 bases map to TRBD1. This CDR3 is 16 amino acids long. The V gene end was trimmed by 3 bases and the J gene end by 6 bases; junction bases not matched to a gene: 11. Germline lookup yields CDR1 SGDLS and CDR2 YYNGEE. The CDR3 spells CASSDISGGASNEQFF. CDR3 DNA: TGTGCCAGCAGCGACATCTCAGGGGGCGCAAGCAATGAGCAGTTCTTC. The full variable domain, rest sourced from reference TRBV9 and TRBJ2-1, is DSGVTQTPKHLITATGQRVTLRCSPRSGDLSVYWYQQSLDQGLQFLIQYYNGEERAKGNILERFSAQQFPDLHSELNLSSLELGDSALYFCASSDISGGASNEQFFGPGTRLTVL.

In its sample, this clone was seen once. This chain's CDR3 is CASSSRQSVTEAFF. The CDR3 nucleotides are TGTGCCAGCAGTTCCCGGCAGTCGGTCACTGAAGCTTTCTTT. J is TRBJ1-1 and V is TRBV6-5; D not certain. This CDR3 comprises 14 residues. V was clipped by 4 bases and J by 4 bases, with 13 bases between them. The germline V gene encodes CDR1 MNHEY and CDR2 SVGAGI.

On this clone: An end of the junction differs from the germline gene, which may be a read error. The chain uses TRBV6-4 and TRBJ2-2; D is ambiguous. There are 12 residues in the CDR3. The germline V gene has CDR1 MRHNA and CDR2 SNTAGT. The CDR3 sequence is CAISDTLGELFF. As DNA, the CDR3 is TGTGCCATCAGTGACACCCTCGGGGAGCTGTTTTTT.